The next 20 T cell receptor beta chains were all read from a single sample in a study of identical twins. TCRdb ran MiXCR on the 5' RACE reads and lists one entry per CDR3 protein. The sample contains 550,000 to 700,000 distinct CDR3 sequences, 21% of which appear only once. This sample was also put to use in a study of T cells expressing NK-cell markers.

The sequenced material came from PBMCs. The receptors were sampled from a woman aged 18 to 35 in good health.

Details on this clonotype: The CDR3 does not end in the conserved phenylalanine or tryptophan, so this is likely a read error. For the CDR3, the DNA is TGTGCCAGCAGCTTAATTTTGGACGGGACCTACGAGCAGTACTCC. Translating gives CASSLILDGTYEQYS. This chain connects TRBV7-2 to TRBJ2-7; a possible D gene is TRBD2 (5 bases). V was pared by 2 bases and J by 2 bases, with 13 bases between. The germline V gene encodes CDR1 SGHTA and CDR2 FQGNSA. There are 15 residues in the CDR3.

The chain combines TRBV10-3 with TRBJ2-3; 7 bases are a match to TRBD1. The V gene end was trimmed by 6 bases and the J gene end by 3 bases; junction bases not matched to a gene: 6. CDR3 length: 14 amino acids. The germline CDR1 and CDR2 sequences are ENHRY and SYGVKD. CDR3 sequence: CAIREQGLTDTQYF. The CDR3 nucleotides read TGTGCCATCAGGGAACAGGGGCTGACAGATACGCAGTATTTT.

This clonotype turned up a few times. The conserved closing phenylalanine or tryptophan is absent in this CDR3, likely reflecting a read error. V usage is TRBV6-1 and J usage is TRBJ2-1; 8 bases are shared with TRBD2. Germline V CDR1 and CDR2: MNHNS, SASEGT. Unmatched junction bases numbered 11, after V lost 6 bases and J lost 7 bases. There are 15 residues in the CDR3. The CDR3 reads CASRSTSAGANEQFS. CDR3 bases: TGTGCCAGCAGGTCGACTAGCGCGGGTGCAAATGAGCAGTTCTCC.

This clonotype was seen a few times. The chain recombines TRBV7-6 with TRBJ2-7; either TRBD1 or TRBD2 may supply D (5 bases each). Germline V gene lookup returns CDR1 SGHVS and CDR2 FNYEAQ. The CDR3 is 13 amino acids. The germline V and J ends were trimmed by 11 bases and 2 bases, with 16 bases remaining between them. The CDR3 protein is CASRAGSTYEQYF. CDR3 sequence (DNA): TGTGCCTCCAGGGCGGGTTCAACCTACGAGCAGTACTTC.

This clonotype was seen only a few times. The chain couples TRBV12-3 or TRBV12-4 to TRBJ2-1; 9 bases line up with TRBD1. The CDR3 runs to 15 residues. After removal of 6 bases from V and 9 bases from J, the junction contained 12 bases not matched to a gene. The CDR3 here is CASRPGTGIWGEQFF. DNA of the CDR3: TGTGCCAGCAGACCTGGGACAGGGATTTGGGGTGAGCAGTTCTTC.

This clonotype has just a few counts. The chain carries TRBV20-1 and TRBJ2-3, with unresolved D. CDR3 length equals 14 residues. CDR1 is DFQATT, CDR2 SNEGSKA, per germline (reference sequence). Trimming took 1 base from V and 4 from J, leaving 12 bases between them. The DNA of the CDR3 is TGCAGTGCTAGAGGCGGTGCAAGCCCAGATACGCAGTATTTT. It encodes CSARGGASPDTQYF.

This clonotype was picked up a small number of times. CDR3 nucleotide sequence: TGCGCCAGCAGCTTGTCCCTTCTGAGCGGGGGGATCCACAGCTCCTACAATGAGCAGTTCTTC. The encoded protein is CASSLSLLSGGIHSSYNEQFF. V is TRBV5-1 and J is TRBJ2-1; 9 bases line up with TRBD2. The CDR3 is made up of 21 amino acids. Germline CDR1 reads SGHRS; CDR2 reads YFSETQ. The J segment lost 0 bases and the V segment lost 1 base, leaving 17 bases of the junction unmatched.

V gene TRBV20-1 combines with J gene TRBJ2-7; 11 bases line up with TRBD1. V gave up 3 bases and J gave up 5 bases; unmatched junction bases: 6. This CDR3 region has 14 residues. The V gene's germline CDR1 is DFQATT and CDR2 SNEGSKA (reference sequence). The CDR3 region is CSASPGQGGNEQYF. The CDR3 DNA follows: TGCAGTGCTAGTCCGGGACAGGGGGGCAACGAGCAGTACTTC.

This clonotype turned up a few times. The chain is built from TRBV29-1 and TRBJ2-7; D is undetermined. The V end was cut by 3 bases, the J end by 7 bases, with 16 bases between. The CDR3 consists of 13 residues. Germline CDR1 is SQVTM and CDR2 is ANQGSEA. The CDR3 sequence is CSVDEIATGEQYF. The CDR3 bases are TGCAGCGTTGATGAAATCGCTACGGGTGAGCAGTACTTC.

The chain is built from TRBV20-1 and TRBJ1-1; 9 bases line up with TRBD1. The CDR3 is made up of 13 amino acids. Trimming took 1 base from V and 8 from J; bases not matched to a gene: 5. The germline V gene encodes CDR1 DFQATT and CDR2 SNEGSKA (reference sequence). CDR3 sequence: CSARGTGVGEAFF. The DNA for the CDR3 is TGCAGTGCTAGAGGGACAGGGGTAGGAGAAGCTTTCTTT.

The chain employs TRBV6-5 and TRBJ2-2; 8 nucleotides match TRBD2. V was pared by 0 bases and J by 0 bases, with 3 bases of the junction left unmatched. CDR3 length: 17 residues. CDR1 MNHEY and CDR2 SVGAGI come from the germline V gene. The CDR3 bases are TGTGCCAGCAGTTACTCTAGCGGGGCTACGAACACCGGGGAGCTGTTTTTT. Encoded protein: CASSYSSGATNTGELFF.

The chain links TRBV20-1 to TRBJ1-1; D not resolved. CDR1 and CDR2 (germline): DFQATT, SNEGSKA (reference sequence). This CDR3 has 13 residues. Trimming left V 3 bases short and J 1 base short, with 9 bases between. The CDR3 coding sequence is TGCAGTGCTAGGGGGTCGGGGAACACTGAAGCTTTCTTT. It is translated as CSARGSGNTEAFF.

There are a few counts of this clonotype. J is TRBJ2-1 and V is TRBV6-2 or TRBV6-3, with D hard to call. Germline-derived CDR1 and CDR2 are MNHEY and SVGEGT. Trimming pared 9 bases from V and 0 bases from J, leaving 12 bases between. This CDR3 comprises 14 residues. The CDR3 nucleotides read TGTGCCAGTTGGGGAAGGGACTCCTACAATGAGCAGTTCTTC. It yields the protein CASWGRDSYNEQFF.

V gene TRBV20-1 combines with J gene TRBJ2-3; TRBD2 aligns across 7 bases. Germline V gives CDR1 DFQATT, CDR2 SNEGSKA (reference sequence). V lost 3 bases, J lost 4 bases, and 10 bases stayed unmatched. CDR3 length: 15 residues. CDR3 bases: TGCAGTGCTAGCGGGTCGGCGGGGGAGGCAGATACGCAGTATTTT. This translates into CSASGSAGEADTQYF.

The V call is TRBV20-1, the J call TRBJ2-7, with D tentatively TRBD2 (5 bases). Trimming removed 2 bases at V and 0 bases at J, with 14 bases between. Germline assignment: CDR1 DFQATT and CDR2 SNEGSKA (reference sequence). This CDR3 has 15 residues. CDR3 DNA sequence: TGCAGTGCTAGACAAGCGGTGCCAAGCTCCTACGAGCAGTACTTC. Amino acids: CSARQAVPSSYEQYF.

This chain connects TRBV7-9 to TRBJ2-1; no reliable D call. The CDR3 consists of 17 residues. The V end lost 5 bases, the J end lost 0 bases, and 17 bases lay between the germline ends. Germline values: CDR1 SEHNR, CDR2 FQNEAQ (reference sequence). CDR3 sequence: CASSPPVDRSSYNEQFF. The DNA of the CDR3 is TGTGCCAGCAGCCCCCCCGTAGACCGCAGCTCCTACAATGAGCAGTTCTTC.

This sequence joins TRBV5-6 and TRBJ2-7, with D possibly TRBD1 on 6 matching bases. This CDR3 comprises 12 residues. V lost 3 bases and J lost 6, with 10 bases in between. Germline CDR1 and CDR2: SGHDT and YYEEEE. CDR3 in DNA: TGTGCCAGCAGCTCTCAGGGGTCCGAGCAGTACTTC. Translated, it gives CASSSQGSEQYF.

The chain uses TRBV6-1 and TRBJ2-3; D ambiguous. With 7 bases removed from V and 2 bases from J, the gap between germline ends came to 13 bases. The CDR3 spans 14 residues. Germline assignment: CDR1 MNHNS and CDR2 SASEGT. The CDR3 DNA is TGTGCCAGCAAACCCGGCGGCCCCACAGATACGCAGTATTTT. Residues: CASKPGGPTDTQYF.

This sequence joins TRBV7-2 and TRBJ1-5; D perhaps matches TRBD1 (5 bases). Germline V gene lookup returns CDR1 SGHTA and CDR2 FQGNSA. The CDR3 has 14 residues. V lost 2 bases to trimming and J lost 7 bases, with 12 bases between them. The CDR3 DNA follows: TGTGCCAGCAGCTTACCAGGGCGTCACCAGCCCCAGCATTTT. This translates into CASSLPGRHQPQHF. The full variable domain, completed using reference TRBV7-2 and TRBJ1-5, is GAGVSQSPSNKVTEKGKDVELRCDPISGHTALYWYRQSLGQGLEFLIYFQGNSAPDKSGLPSDRFSAERTGGSVSTLTIQRTQQEDSAVYLCASSLPGRHQPQHFGDGTRLSIL.

The rearrangement links TRBV20-1 to TRBJ2-7, with D tentatively TRBD1 or TRBD2 (7 bases each). The length of the CDR3 is 13 residues. Germline CDR1 and CDR2: DFQATT and SNEGSKA (reference sequence). V lost 3 bases to trimming and J lost 6 bases, with 15 bases between them. CDR3 in amino acids: CSASRGGSREQYF. The CDR3 DNA reads TGCAGTGCTAGCAGGGGGGGATCGCGCGAGCAGTACTTC.